This T cell receptor (beta chain) was obtained from a study of human T cells and chemical hapten exposure. On the study more broadly: The variation in per-sample TCR yields arose mainly from small differences in pooled library volumes. Study-level points and caveats: Expanded TCR sets contained significantly more large CDR3 similarity clusters than controls.

Germline-derived CDR1 and CDR2 are KGHSH and LQKENI. The CDR3 is 14 amino acids. V was pared by 3 bases and J by 5 bases, with 14 bases between. Described time point: patch test 3, about 24 weeks after DPC sensitization. The treatment is: therapeutic diphenylcyclopropenone sensitization with weekly scalp DPC. In this sample, this clonotype turned up a few times. The antigen is undetermined. In the authors' workflow: The median was roughly 91,000 TCRs per sample, ranging about 20,000 to 700,000. TCRdb reprocessed the RACE reads with MiXCR, giving one entry per CDR3 protein. The V and J calls were not made by the authors but by TCRdb's processing. This table holds about 84,000 distinct CDR3 sequences, 10% to 11% found once.

The sample in question was whole blood, obtained in connection with sensitization to the hapten diphenylcyclopropenone (DPC). The rearrangement uses TRBV18 and TRBJ2-7; the D call may be TRBD1 or TRBD2 (6 bases each). The receptor was derived from a woman aged 50 to 65 with alopecia areata. Some clones in this sample may be carry-over from other donors' samples. CDR3 DNA sequence: TGTGCCAGCTCACCGTTCGGGGGCAACAACGAGCAGTACTTC. It codes for CASSPFGGNNEQYF.